The clone carrying this TCR beta chain came up once. Antigen specificity is unknown. TCR beta sequences were obtained from blood CD8+ and CD4+ T cells. Purification of the CD8+ and CD4+ T cells relied on negative isolation, and TEMRA cells underwent FACS enrichment. An input of roughly 0.5 to 1 ug of RNA was subjected to reverse transcription using random hexamers. The immunoSEQ assay covered 54 Vbeta and 13 Jbeta segments for CDR3. Each CDR3 protein gets one entry after TCRdb re-called the immunoSEQ multiplex PCR reads with MiXCR. The data hold more than 70,000 distinct CDR3 sequences, with 91% observed a single time. The CDR3 is made up of 18 amino acids. Germline assignment: CDR1 MNHEY and CDR2 SMNVEV (reference sequence). The V gene lost 3 bases and the J gene lost 0 bases, with 17 bases spanning the gap. This record comes from a study of CD8 T cells in Susac syndrome. The study's findings and limits: The authors acknowledged that their TCR sequencing and HLA analysis involved a relatively small number of individuals.

This sequence was found in a human donor with multiple sclerosis. The chain couples TRBV27 to TRBJ2-2; perhaps TRBD1 as D (6 bases). The source material was CD8+ T cells from PBMCs. The DNA of the CDR3 is TGTGCCAGCAGTTTTTCACAGGGAGATTATTCGAACACCGGGGAGCTGTTTTTT. It codes for CASSFSQGDYSNTGELFF.